These 10 T cell receptor beta chains were sequenced from one sample in a study. Via MiXCR, TCRdb re-called the 5' RACE reads, giving one row per CDR3 protein. The data show about 50,000 distinct CDR3 sequences, with roughly 18% seen just once and 2% to 2.5% held by the top ten. Specimen: naive CD4+ T cells sorted from blood. Subset: naive CD4+ T cells, CD4+CD45RA+CD25-. All receptors derive from a female donor with breast cancer.

A word on this clonotype: This may arise from a read error, as a much more abundant clone is one base away. This rearrangement joins TRBV5-1 to TRBJ1-1, with a possible D match to TRBD1 (6 bases). Germline assignment: CDR1 SGHRS and CDR2 YFSETQ. CDR3 length: 14 amino acids. The CDR3 loop is CASSSGGRNTVAFF. The CDR3 bases are TGCGCCAGCAGCTCGGGGGGCAGGAACACTGTAGCTTTCTTT.

The chain couples TRBV5-1 to TRBJ2-7; possibly TRBD1 for D (5 bases). V lost 6 bases and J 2 bases, leaving 12 bases between the germline ends. The length of the CDR3 is 13 residues. Germline loops: CDR1 SGHRS, CDR2 YFSETQ. CDR3 sequence: CASTDTATYEQYF. In nucleotides, the CDR3 is TGCGCCAGCACGGACACCGCGACCTACGAGCAGTACTTC. Drawing the rest from reference TRBV5-1 and TRBJ2-7, the complete variable domain is KAGVTQTPRYLIKTRGQQVTLSCSPISGHRSVSWYQQTPGQGLQFLFEYFSETQRNKGNFPGRFSGRQFSNSRSEMNVSTLELGDSALYLCASTDTATYEQYFGPGTRLTVT.

The CDR3 here is CASSLAGQGETQYF. CDR3 DNA: TGTGCCAGCAGCTTAGCCGGCCAAGGGGAGACCCAGTACTTC. This rearrangement joins TRBV7-2 to TRBJ2-5; the D is unclear. This CDR3 region has 14 residues. From germline, CDR1 is SGHTA and CDR2 FQGNSA. V shed 0 bases and J shed 5 bases, with 10 bases lying between them.

This chain uses TRBV7-8 with TRBJ1-1; D unresolved. The CDR3 runs to 16 residues. Trimming took 2 bases from V and 1 from J, leaving 14 bases between them. Per germline, CDR1 SGHVS and CDR2 FQNEAQ. CDR3 protein: CASSLRSMVGNTEAFF. CDR3 nucleotides: TGTGCCAGCAGCTTAAGGTCCATGGTGGGGAACACTGAAGCTTTCTTT.

The chain is built from TRBV20-1 and TRBJ2-6, with D hard to call. Germline lookup yields CDR1 DFQATT and CDR2 SNEGSKA (reference sequence). Deletions cut 1 base from V and 2 bases from J, with 6 bases between. The CDR3 has 14 residues. CDR3 loop: CSARGDPGANVLTF. The CDR3 region has the DNA TGCAGTGCTAGAGGGGATCCTGGGGCCAACGTCCTGACTTTC.

This clonotype was recorded at least ten times. The chain employs TRBV12-3 or TRBV12-4 and TRBJ1-1, with TRBD1 matching 7 bases. Unmatched junction bases numbered 7, after V lost 9 bases and J lost 3 bases. CDR3 length: 13 residues. The CDR3 region has the DNA TGTGCCAGTAACAGGGGTACGGACACTGAAGCTTTCTTT. Translated: CASNRGTDTEAFF.

This chain links TRBV7-9 with TRBJ2-5; a possible D gene is TRBD1 (5 bases). The CDR3 runs 13 residues. V was pared by 2 bases and J by 5 bases, with 9 bases between. CDR1 and CDR2 from the germline V gene are SEHNR and FQNEAQ (reference sequence). The chain's CDR3 is CASSLMGRETQYF. The CDR3 region has the DNA TGTGCCAGCAGCTTAATGGGGCGGGAGACCCAGTACTTC.

The rearrangement joins TRBV5-1 to TRBJ2-7; possibly TRBD1 for D (7 bases). Germline V gene lookup returns CDR1 SGHRS and CDR2 YFSETQ. The V gene lost 1 base and the J gene lost 2 bases, with 19 bases spanning the gap. The CDR3 spans 17 residues. Written as DNA, the CDR3 is TGCGCCAGCAGCTTGACGTGGGGGGCAGACAGGGCCTACGAGCAGTACTTC. This encodes CASSLTWGADRAYEQYF.

Only a few counts were recorded for this clonotype. This sequence joins TRBV5-4 and TRBJ1-5, with 9 bases identical to TRBD1. From germline, CDR1 is SGHNT and CDR2 YYREEE (reference sequence). This CDR3 contains 14 residues. Losses at the gene ends were 4 bases for V and 5 bases for J; bases not matched to a gene: 4. The CDR3 sequence is CASSNGTGYQPQHF. In DNA form, the CDR3 reads TGTGCCAGCAGCAACGGGACAGGGTATCAGCCCCAGCATTTT. Filled out from reference TRBV5-4 and TRBJ1-5, the complete variable domain reads ETGVTQSPTHLIKTRGQQVTLRCSSQSGHNTVSWYQQALGQGPQFIFQYYREEENGRGNFPPRFSGLQFPNYSSELNVNALELDDSALYLCASSNGTGYQPQHFGDGTRLSIL.

This clonotype is labeled as medium-sized. The CDR3: CSVAASVNTDTQYF. The DNA of the CDR3 is TGCAGCGTTGCTGCTAGCGTGAACACAGATACGCAGTATTTT. This sequence joins TRBV29-1 and TRBJ2-3; weak D call: TRBD2 (6 bases). This CDR3 is built from 14 residues. Per the germline V gene, CDR1 is SQVTM and CDR2 is ANQGSEA. V lost 4 bases to trimming and J lost 2 bases, with 13 bases between them.